This T cell receptor (beta chain) was obtained from a study of cytomegalovirus exposure and HLA in healthy donors. Findings and limits, study-wide: A classifier reportedly called cytomegalovirus status with high sensitivity and specificity. First-cohort TCR clusters were later found to tend to co-occur in the roughly 130 validation repertoires.

The protocol was immunoSEQ multiplex PCR, while the TCRdb copy is restricted to in-frame clones and leaves out a portion. The table has roughly 150,000 clones, roughly four fifths seen once; the top ten hold roughly 27%. On this clone itself: Its antigen is unidentified.

Material for sequencing was PBMCs. This clonotype originated in a man aged 25 to 40 in good health and CMV-seropositive.

The chain's CDR3 is CASSEPTSGRVSSYNEQFF. Here the CDR3 DNA reads TGTGCCAGCAGCGAACCGACTAGCGGGAGGGTCAGCTCCTACAATGAGCAGTTCTTC. The chain has TRBV27 and TRBJ2-1; the match to TRBD2 covers 14 bases. The CDR3 length is 19 residues. V lost 6 bases to trimming and J lost 0 bases; unmatched junction nucleotides: 10. Germline CDR1 MNHEY, CDR2 SMNVEV (reference sequence).